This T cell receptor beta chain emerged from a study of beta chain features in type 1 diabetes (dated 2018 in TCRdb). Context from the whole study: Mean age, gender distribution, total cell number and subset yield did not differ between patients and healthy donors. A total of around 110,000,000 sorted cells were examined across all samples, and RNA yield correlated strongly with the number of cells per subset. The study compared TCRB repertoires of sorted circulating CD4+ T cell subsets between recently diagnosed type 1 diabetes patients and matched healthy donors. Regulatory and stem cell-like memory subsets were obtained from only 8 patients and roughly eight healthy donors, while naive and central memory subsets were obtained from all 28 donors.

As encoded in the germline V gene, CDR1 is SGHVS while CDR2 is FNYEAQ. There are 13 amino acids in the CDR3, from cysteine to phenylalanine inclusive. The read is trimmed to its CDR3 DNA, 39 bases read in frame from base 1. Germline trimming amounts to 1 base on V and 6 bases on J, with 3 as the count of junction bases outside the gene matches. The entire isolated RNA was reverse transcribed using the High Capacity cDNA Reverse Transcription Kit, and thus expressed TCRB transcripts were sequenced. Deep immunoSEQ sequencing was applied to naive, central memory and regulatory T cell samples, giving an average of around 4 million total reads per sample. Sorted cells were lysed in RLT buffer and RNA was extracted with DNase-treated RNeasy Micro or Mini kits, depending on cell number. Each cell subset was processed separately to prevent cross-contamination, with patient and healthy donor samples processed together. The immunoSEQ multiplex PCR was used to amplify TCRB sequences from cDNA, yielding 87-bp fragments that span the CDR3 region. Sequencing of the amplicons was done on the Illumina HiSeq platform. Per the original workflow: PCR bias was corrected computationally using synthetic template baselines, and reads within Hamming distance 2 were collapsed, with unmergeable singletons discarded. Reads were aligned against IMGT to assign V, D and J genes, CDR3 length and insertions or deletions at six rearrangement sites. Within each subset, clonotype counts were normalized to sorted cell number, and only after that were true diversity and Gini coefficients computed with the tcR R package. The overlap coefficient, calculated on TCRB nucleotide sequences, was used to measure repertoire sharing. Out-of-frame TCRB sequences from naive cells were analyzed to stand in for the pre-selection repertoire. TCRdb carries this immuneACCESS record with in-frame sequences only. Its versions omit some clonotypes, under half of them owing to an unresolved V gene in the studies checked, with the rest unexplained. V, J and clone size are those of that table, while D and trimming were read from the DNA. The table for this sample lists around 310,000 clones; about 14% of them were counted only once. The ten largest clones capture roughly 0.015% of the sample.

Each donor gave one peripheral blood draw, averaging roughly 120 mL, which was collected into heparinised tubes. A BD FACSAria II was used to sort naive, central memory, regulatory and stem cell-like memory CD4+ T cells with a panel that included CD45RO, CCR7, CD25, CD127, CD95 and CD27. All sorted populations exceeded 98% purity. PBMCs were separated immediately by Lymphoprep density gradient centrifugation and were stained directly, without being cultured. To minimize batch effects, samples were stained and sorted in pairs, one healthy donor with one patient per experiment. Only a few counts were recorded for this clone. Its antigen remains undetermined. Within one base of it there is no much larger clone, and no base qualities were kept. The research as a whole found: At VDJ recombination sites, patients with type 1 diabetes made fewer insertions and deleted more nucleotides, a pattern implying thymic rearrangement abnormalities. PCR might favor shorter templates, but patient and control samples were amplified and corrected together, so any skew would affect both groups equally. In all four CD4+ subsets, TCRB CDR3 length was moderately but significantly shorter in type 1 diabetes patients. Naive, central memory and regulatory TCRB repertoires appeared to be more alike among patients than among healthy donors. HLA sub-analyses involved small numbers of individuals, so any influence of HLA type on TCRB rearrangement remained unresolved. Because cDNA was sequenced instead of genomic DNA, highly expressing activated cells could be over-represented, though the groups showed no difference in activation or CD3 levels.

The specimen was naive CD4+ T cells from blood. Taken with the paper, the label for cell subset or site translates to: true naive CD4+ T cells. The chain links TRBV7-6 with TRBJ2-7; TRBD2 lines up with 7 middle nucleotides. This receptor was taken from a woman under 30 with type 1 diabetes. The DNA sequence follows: TGTGCCAGCAGCTTAGTGCGGGAGAGCGAGCAGTACTTC. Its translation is CASSLVRESEQYF.